This T cell receptor beta chain stems from a study of blood T cell repertoires in COVID-19. Seattle-derived patients entered the study during active infection and were followed longitudinally. Assay used: immunoSEQ multiplex PCR; TCRdb lists only in-frame clones, some missing. The sample records some 120,000 clones, roughly four fifths being singletons. Germline trimming cut 6 bases from V and 14 bases from J; bases unmatched to any gene: 12. This CDR3 is 13 amino acids long. Looked up from germline, CDR1 is MNHEY and CDR2 is SVGAGI. Sequences were obtained from peripheral blood. The chain employs TRBV6-5 and TRBJ1-3, with 8 positions matching TRBD1. The TCR originated in a man younger than 45 with COVID-19, enrolled during active disease. This CDR3 is CASSSGQDPNLYF. The DNA for the CDR3 is TGTGCCAGCAGCTCGGGACAGGATCCCAATCTATATTTT.